The source of this TCR beta chain is a study of blood T cell repertoires in COVID-19. Background on the study: There were acute and convalescent COVID-19 samples, and they came from the United States, Italy and Spain. From T cells, B-cell-depleted T cells, or PBMCs came the material, which was cDNA or gDNA.

This CDR3 has 13 amino acids. The trim removed 7 bases at V and 5 bases at J, leaving 4 bases unmatched. Germline loops: CDR1 ENHRY, CDR2 SYGVKD. Authors' data handling: How many nucleated cells were present was estimated from reference gene primer amplification. Sequencing was performed with immunoSEQ multiplex PCR; in TCRdb, only in-frame clones are kept and a portion is missing. V and J calls and clone size are given by that table; D and trimming were obtained from the DNA. The table has some 260,000 clones, roughly 77% seen once; the top ten hold about 3.5%. Input material: peripheral blood. J is TRBJ1-4 and V is TRBV10-3, with 7 bases aligning to TRBD1. The sequence was collected from a woman of 80 years or more with acute or convalescent COVID-19. The CDR3 region is CAITRDRNEKLFF. Here the CDR3 DNA reads TGTGCCATCACCAGGGACAGAAATGAAAAACTGTTTTTT.